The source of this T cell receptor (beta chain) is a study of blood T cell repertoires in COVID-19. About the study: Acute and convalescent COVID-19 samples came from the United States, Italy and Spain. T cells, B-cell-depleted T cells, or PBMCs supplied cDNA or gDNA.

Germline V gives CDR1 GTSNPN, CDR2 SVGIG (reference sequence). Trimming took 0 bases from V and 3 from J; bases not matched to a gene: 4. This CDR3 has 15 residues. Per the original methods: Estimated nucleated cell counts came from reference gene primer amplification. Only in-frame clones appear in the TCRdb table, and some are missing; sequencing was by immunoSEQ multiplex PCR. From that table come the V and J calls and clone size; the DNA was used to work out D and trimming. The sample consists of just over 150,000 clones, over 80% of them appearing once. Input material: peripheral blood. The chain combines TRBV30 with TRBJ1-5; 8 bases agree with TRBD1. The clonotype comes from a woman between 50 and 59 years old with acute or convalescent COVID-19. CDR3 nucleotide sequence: TGTGCCTGGAGTGTTCCCAGGGGGCTCAATCAGCCCCAGCATTTT. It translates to CAWSVPRGLNQPQHF.